Below are 15 T cell receptor beta chains sequenced from a single sample in a study of immune evolution from preneoplasia to lung adenocarcinoma. Assay: immunoSEQ multiplex PCR; the TCRdb copy retains only in-frame clones and omits some. The sample yields 35,000 to 40,000 clones, roughly 68% seen once. Material: FFPE invasive lung adenocarcinoma tissue. The receptors originated from a person aged 55 to 75 with lung adenocarcinoma.

This clone was recorded only once. The DNA of the CDR3 is TGTGCCAGCAGTGGGTTAGCGGGAGGCCTATCTATGGATGAGCAGTTCTTC. It translates to CASSGLAGGLSMDEQFF. V and J are TRBV6-1 and TRBJ2-1; TRBD2 matches 10 bases. Trimming at V came to 4 bases and at J to 8 bases, leaving 14 bases not matched to a gene. Germline loops: CDR1 MNHNS, CDR2 SASEGT. CDR3 length: 17 residues.

This sequence joins TRBV7-9 and TRBJ2-7; 7 nucleotides align to TRBD1. V lost 5 bases and J lost 1; bases outside the gene matches: 2. The CDR3 runs to 13 residues. The germline V gene encodes CDR1 SEHNR and CDR2 FQNEAQ (reference sequence). CDR3 nucleotides: TGTGCCAGCAGCAAGGGACAGTCCTACGAGCAGTACTTC. Encoded protein: CASSKGQSYEQYF.

This chain connects TRBV5-1 to TRBJ2-3; D call uncertain. CDR3 length: 12 residues. The germline V gene has CDR1 SGHRS and CDR2 YFSETQ. Between the trimmed V and J ends, which lost 1 base and 4 bases, there was a span of 4 bases. The CDR3 protein is CASSLRADTQYF. The CDR3 DNA reads TGCGCCAGCAGCTTGAGAGCAGATACGCAGTATTTT.

The CDR3 nucleotides are TGTGCCAGCAGCGGACGCAGGGCCCACTCCTACAATGAGCAGTTCTTC. This gives the protein CASSGRRAHSYNEQFF. The V and J genes are TRBV21-1 and TRBJ2-1; no DNA check was done on the table's D call, TRBD1. TRBV21-1 represents a pseudogene. The CDR3 consists of 16 residues.

This clone came up once. The CDR3 bases are TGTGCCTGGAGTGTCGGGCGCGGCGGCAATCAGCCCCAGCATTTT. It yields the protein CAWSVGRGGNQPQHF. The chain is built from TRBV30 and TRBJ1-5; D unresolved. This CDR3 region has 15 residues. Per germline, CDR1 GTSNPN and CDR2 SVGIG (reference sequence). V lost 0 bases and J lost 2, with 11 bases in between.

The chain carries TRBV11-2 and TRBJ2-7; TRBD2 aligns across 7 bases. There are 13 residues in the CDR3. Germline-derived CDR1 and CDR2 are SGHAT and FQNNGV. Germline trimming cut 5 bases from V and 4 bases from J; bases unmatched to any gene: 5. Here the CDR3 DNA reads TGTGCCAGCAGCGTCGGACTAGTGTACGAGCAGTACTTC. As protein: CASSVGLVYEQYF.

Remarks on this clone: One end of the junction does not line up with germline, which may come from a read error. This rearrangement joins TRBV7-9 to TRBJ2-7; D is ambiguous. This CDR3 is built from 14 residues. Germline loops: CDR1 SEHNR, CDR2 FQNEAQ (reference sequence). The CDR3 region is CASSLPGKNYEQYF. In DNA, the CDR3 is TGTGCCAGCAGCTTACCTGGGAAAAACTACGAGCAGTATTTC.

This chain links TRBV6-6 with TRBJ2-2, with 7 bases lining up with TRBD2. V was clipped by 5 bases and J by 6 bases; unmatched bases: 12. Per the germline V gene, CDR1 is MNHNY and CDR2 is SVGAGI (reference sequence). The CDR3 is made up of 16 amino acids. The CDR3 reads CASSAGGGTGPGELFF. As DNA, the CDR3 is TGTGCCAGCAGTGCTGGGGGGGGAACGGGCCCCGGGGAGCTGTTTTTT.

The count of this clone is one. The CDR3: CASSQDSFYEQYF. The CDR3 coding sequence is TGTGCCAGCAGCCAAGACAGCTTCTACGAGCAGTACTTC. The chain is built from TRBV14 and TRBJ2-7; unclear D gene. V was cut by 0 bases and J by 3 bases, with 6 bases left in between. The V gene's germline CDR1 is SGHDN and CDR2 FVKESK. The CDR3 is 13 amino acids.

The chain uses TRBV15 and TRBJ1-2; D remains unclear. CDR3 length equals 14 residues. Trimming took 0 bases from V and 7 from J, leaving 12 bases between them. In germline, CDR1 is LNHNV, CDR2 YYDKDF (reference sequence). CDR3 in DNA: TGTGCCACCAGCAGAGATCTGGGCGCGGGTGGCTACACCTTC. This translates into CATSRDLGAGGYTF.

The chain couples TRBV6-6 to TRBJ2-1; the D gene is possibly TRBD2 (5 bases). V dropped 0 bases and J dropped 8 bases, with 14 bases sitting between them. Germline CDR1 is MNHNY and CDR2 is SVGAGI (reference sequence). The CDR3 contains 15 residues. The CDR3, as DNA: TGTGCCAGCAGTTACTCAGGCGGGTCTCCGTATGAGCAGTTCTTC. It yields the protein CASSYSGGSPYEQFF.

The genes are TRBV5-1 and TRBJ2-5; weak D call: TRBD1 (6 bases). Germline V gives CDR1 SGHRS, CDR2 YFSETQ. The V end lost 3 bases, the J end lost 7 bases, and 28 bases lay between the germline ends. This CDR3 spans 18 amino acids. In DNA, the CDR3 is TGCGCCAGCAGCTATGAGGGACCGGGACAAAGGACCCGGGGGACCCAGTACTTC. Protein product: CASSYEGPGQRTRGTQYF.

The chain joins TRBV4-1 to TRBJ2-1, with D possibly being TRBD2 (5 bases). The CDR3 runs to 15 residues. The V gene lost 1 base and the J gene lost 3 bases, with 10 bases spanning the gap. CDR1 MGHRA and CDR2 YSYEKL come from the germline V gene. The CDR3 sequence: CASSQVSGIYNEQFF. The CDR3 DNA is TGCGCCAGCAGCCAAGTGAGCGGAATCTACAATGAGCAGTTCTTC.

This clone was observed a single time. The chain is built from TRBV5-1 and TRBJ1-1; no reliable D call. The germline V gene has CDR1 SGHRS and CDR2 YFSETQ. This CDR3 comprises 14 residues. Between the trimmed V and J ends, which lost 6 bases and 11 bases, there was a span of 23 bases. Written as DNA, the CDR3 is TGCGCCAGCACCAAAGAAGAGGGTCCCTTTGGGGCTTTCTTT. It is translated as CASTKEEGPFGAFF. The full variable domain, rest sourced from reference TRBV5-1 and TRBJ1-1, is KAGVTQTPRYLIKTRGQQVTLSCSPISGHRSVSWYQQTPGQGLQFLFEYFSETQRNKGNFPGRFSGRQFSNSRSEMNVSTLELGDSALYLCASTKEEGPFGAFFGQGTRLTVV.

The rearrangement uses TRBV20-1 and TRBJ2-7; no reliable D call. Trimming cost V 3 bases and J 4 bases, with 4 bases left between them. Germline V lookup: CDR1 DFQATT, CDR2 SNEGSKA (reference sequence). The CDR3 is made up of 10 amino acids. Here the CDR3 DNA reads TGCAGTGCTAGTGCGTACGAGCAGTACTTC. The encoded protein is CSASAYEQYF.